Below, 12 T cell receptor beta chains from the same sample are listed, as sequenced in a study of T cells in localized non-small cell lung cancer. Sequencing used immunoSEQ multiplex PCR; TCRdb keeps in-frame clones, though not all of them. The profile covers around 34,000 clones, with 85% to 95% appearing a single time and 6.5% to 10% taken by the ten largest. Specimen: peripheral blood, collected before any cancer treatment. Receptor source: a female donor over 55 with stage I lung adenocarcinoma.

The V gene is TRBV7-9, the J gene TRBJ2-5; either TRBD1 or TRBD2 may fit D (5 bases each). V dropped 1 base and J dropped 2 bases, with 17 bases sitting between them. The germline CDR1 and CDR2 sequences are SEHNR and FQNEAQ (reference sequence). The CDR3 is 17 amino acids. CDR3 amino acids: CASSLDRAVGPQETQYF. In DNA form, the CDR3 reads TGTGCCAGCAGCTTAGACCGAGCCGTGGGACCTCAAGAGACCCAGTACTTC.

The count of this clone is one. The chain is built from TRBV7-2 and TRBJ1-1; 8 bases align to TRBD1. Looked up from germline, CDR1 is SGHTA and CDR2 is FQGNSA. V lost 0 bases to trimming and J lost 4 bases; unmatched junction nucleotides: 7. The CDR3 is 16 amino acids. The CDR3 bases are TGTGCCAGCAGCTTAGCGCTTAGGACAGGGACCACTGAAGCTTTCTTT. This translates into CASSLALRTGTTEAFF.

The genes are TRBV6-5 and TRBJ2-7, with D possibly TRBD2 on 5 matching bases. V dropped 4 bases and J dropped 4 bases, with 11 bases sitting between them. This CDR3 is 13 amino acids long. Germline loops: CDR1 MNHEY, CDR2 SVGAGI. The CDR3 DNA reads as TGTGCCAGCAGTTCAAGGACGGGGTACGAGCAGTACTTC. As protein: CASSSRTGYEQYF.

The rearrangement links TRBV9 to TRBJ2-1; D might be TRBD1 (6 bases). The length of the CDR3 is 15 residues. V shed 2 bases and J shed 0 bases, with 9 bases lying between them. Germline lookup yields CDR1 SGDLS and CDR2 YYNGEE. CDR3 region: CASSVTGSSYNEQFF. DNA for the CDR3: TGTGCCAGCAGCGTCACAGGGTCCTCCTACAATGAGCAGTTCTTC.

CDR3 nucleotides: TGCGCCAGCAACGTTGACGGCGCGGAGGGCTACACCTTC. The encoded protein is CASNVDGAEGYTF. This rearrangement joins TRBV5-1 to TRBJ1-2; D remains ambiguous. Per the germline V gene, CDR1 is SGHRS and CDR2 is YFSETQ. Trimming pared 6 bases from V and 8 bases from J, leaving 17 bases between. CDR3 length: 13 residues.

V and J are TRBV5-1 and TRBJ2-6, with 7 bases that match TRBD1. The CDR3 totals 19 residues. Germline lookup yields CDR1 SGHRS and CDR2 YFSETQ. Trimming cost V 6 bases and J 0 bases; bases outside gene matches: 15. This CDR3 is CASNAQVGGPNSGANVLTF. The CDR3 DNA reads as TGCGCCAGCAACGCCCAGGTAGGGGGCCCTAACTCTGGGGCCAACGTCCTGACTTTC.

The rearrangement uses TRBV6-1 and TRBJ2-3; D unresolved. CDR1 and CDR2 from the germline V gene are MNHNS and SASEGT. The CDR3 covers 13 residues. The V and J ends lost 6 bases and 0 bases respectively, with 7 bases between them. The CDR3, as DNA: TGTGCCAGCAGCCAAGACAGCACAGATACGCAGTATTTT. It yields the protein CASSQDSTDTQYF.

This chain uses TRBV9 with TRBJ2-5, with D unclear. The CDR3 totals 14 residues. CDR1 is SGDLS, CDR2 YYNGEE, per germline. V gave up 1 base and J gave up 2 bases, with 9 bases separating them. CDR3 amino acids: CASSVHTDQETQYF. The CDR3 DNA is TGTGCCAGCAGCGTACACACAGATCAAGAGACCCAGTACTTC.

This clone was detected once. The genes are TRBV6-5 and TRBJ1-2; no reliable D call. Germline CDR1 is MNHEY and CDR2 is SVGAGI. Trimming took off 6 bases at V and 5 bases at J, with 10 bases between the two ends. The CDR3 has 12 amino acids. CDR3 region: CASSTLDYGYTF. As DNA, the CDR3 is TGTGCCAGCAGCACCTTAGATTATGGCTACACCTTC.

This chain connects TRBV2 to TRBJ1-2; D gene unclear. V dropped 8 bases and J dropped 0 bases, with 13 bases sitting between them. CDR1 and CDR2 (germline): SNHLY, FYNNEI. The CDR3 is 14 amino acids. The CDR3 here is CASFVRLSNYGYTF. The CDR3 DNA follows: TGTGCCAGCTTTGTCAGACTTTCTAACTATGGCTACACCTTC.

This clone came up once. V is TRBV5-1 and J is TRBJ2-2, with 14 bases lining up with TRBD2. Germline trimming cut 5 bases from V and 5 bases from J; bases unmatched to any gene: 8. The CDR3 consists of 17 residues. Germline values: CDR1 SGHRS, CDR2 YFSETQ. The CDR3 loop reads CASRQGTSGRNTGELFF. CDR3 nucleotides: TGCGCCAGCAGGCAGGGGACTAGCGGGAGAAATACCGGGGAGCTGTTTTTT.

The genes are TRBV18 and TRBJ2-5; 7 positions match TRBD1. This CDR3 has 15 amino acids. V was pared by 3 bases and J by 2 bases, with 6 bases of the junction left unmatched. The germline CDR1 and CDR2 sequences are KGHSH and LQKENI. The CDR3 reads CASSPIQGRQETQYF. CDR3 DNA: TGTGCCAGCTCACCGATACAGGGGAGACAAGAGACCCAGTACTTC.